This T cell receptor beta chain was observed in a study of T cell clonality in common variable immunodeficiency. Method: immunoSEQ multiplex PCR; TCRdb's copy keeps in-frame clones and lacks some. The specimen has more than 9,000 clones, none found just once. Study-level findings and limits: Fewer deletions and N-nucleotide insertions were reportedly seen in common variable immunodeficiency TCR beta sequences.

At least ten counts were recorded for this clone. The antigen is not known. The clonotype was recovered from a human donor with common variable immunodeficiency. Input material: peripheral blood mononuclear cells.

The CDR3 DNA, read in part, is TGTGCCAGCAGCTTATTGGGCGACCCCTCCAATGAG. Its translation: CASSLLGDPSNE. The CDR3, in full, reads CASSLLGDPSNEQFF. The chain has TRBV7-9 and TRBJ2-1, with D unclear. The read ends 3 residues early relative to the CDR3; the germline J gene fills the gap. The CDR3 is 15 amino acids. V was pared by 2 bases and J by 6 bases, with 14 bases between. Germline lookup yields CDR1 SEHNR and CDR2 FQNEAQ (reference sequence).